The rows below give T cell receptor beta chains drawn from one sample of a study of cytomegalovirus exposure and HLA in healthy donors. Profiled with immunoSEQ multiplex PCR; TCRdb holds only in-frame clones, not every one. Here the sample spans 100,000 to 150,000 clones, roughly 87% being singletons. Material for sequencing was PBMCs. These receptors were obtained from a young woman in good health and CMV-seronegative. The CDR3 runs from the conserved cysteine through the conserved F or W. D genes are given only for firm matches. Clone size appears in some rows only: once, few, many, or a class for an expanded clone.

>TRBJ2-1|-|TRBV5-1|TRBD2
CASSLTPKRLAGSIPDYEQFF
TGCGCCAGCAGCTTAACACCCAAAAGATTAGCGGGATCGATTCCGGATTATGAGCAGTTCTTC
>TRBJ1-2|-|TRBV30|-
CAWSRGYGYTF
TGTGCCTGGAGTAGAGGGTATGGCTACACCTTC
>TRBJ2-2|-|TRBV11-2|-
CASSLQGPIGELFF
TGTGCCAGCAGCTTACAGGGGCCGATCGGGGAGCTGTTTTTT
>TRBJ1-6|-|TRBV18|-
CASSPRSGEGYNSPLHF
TGTGCCAGCTCACCCCGATCGGGGGAGGGCTATAATTCACCCCTCCACTTT
>TRBJ2-3|-|TRBV10-1|TRBD2
CASSDWAGVSDTQYF
TGCGCCAGCAGTGACTGGGCGGGAGTATCCGATACGCAGTATTTT
>TRBJ1-5|-|TRBV7-9|-
CASSLATGLSNQPQHF
TGTGCCAGCAGCTTAGCAACAGGCCTTAGCAATCAGCCCCAGCATTTT
>TRBJ1-1|few|TRBV11-2|TRBD1
CASSPRQGGTEAFF
TGTGCCAGCAGCCCACGACAGGGAGGAACTGAAGCTTTCTTT
>TRBJ2-5|-|TRBV28|TRBD2
CASSGSGRGWETQYF
TGTGCCAGCAGTGGAAGCGGGAGGGGATGGGAGACCCAGTACTTC
>TRBJ1-1|-|TRBV13|-
CASSLALTPAGDPEAFF
TGTGCCAGCAGCCTAGCTTTAACGCCGGCGGGGGACCCTGAAGCTTTCTTT
>TRBJ2-5|-|TRBV7-2|-
CASSPDRPGETQYF
TGTGCCAGCAGCCCCGACAGGCCTGGGGAGACCCAGTACTTC
>TRBJ1-4|-|TRBV30|-
CAWTNSRGVRATNEKLFF
TGTGCCTGGACGAACTCTCGCGGCGTCAGGGCAACTAATGAAAAACTGTTTTTT
>TRBJ1-2|-|TRBV5-1|-
CASSLQTGSGTF
TGCGCCAGCAGCTTGCAGACAGGCTCCGGCACCTTC
>TRBJ1-1|-|TRBV5-6|TRBD1
CASSSPTDRANTEAFF
TGTGCCAGCAGCTCGCCAACTGACAGGGCGAACACTGAAGCTTTCTTT
>TRBJ2-2|-|TRBV6-5|-
CASRLDSFNTGELFF
TGTGCCAGCAGACTGGACAGTTTTAACACCGGGGAGCTGTTTTTT
>TRBJ2-2|once|TRBV4-2|TRBD2
CASKMGGIAGLTGELFF
TGTGCCAGCAAAATGGGAGGGATAGCGGGGCTCACCGGGGAGCTGTTTTTT
>TRBJ2-1|once|TRBV27|TRBD2
CASSRSGSSYNEQFF
TGTGCCAGCAGCCGTAGCGGGAGCTCCTACAATGAGCAGTTCTTC
>TRBJ2-2|-|TRBV27|TRBD1
CASSFGDRARAGELFF
TGTGCCAGCAGTTTCGGGGACAGGGCTCGCGCCGGGGAGCTGTTTTTT
>TRBJ2-7|-|TRBV9|TRBD2
CASSIPLRGLAGPYEQYF
TGTGCCAGCAGCATCCCTCTCCGAGGACTAGCGGGACCCTACGAGCAGTACTTC
>TRBJ2-1|-|TRBV28|-
CASTSVYNEQFF
TGTGCCAGCACCTCCGTCTACAATGAGCAGTTCTTC
>TRBJ2-1|-|TRBV4-3|TRBD2
CASSQLFSGTQRGNEQFF
TGCGCCAGCAGCCAATTGTTTAGCGGGACACAGAGGGGCAATGAGCAGTTCTTC
>TRBJ1-1|-|TRBV10-2|TRBD1
CASSRQGNTEAFF
TGCGCCAGCAGTAGACAGGGAAACACTGAAGCTTTCTTT
>TRBJ1-5|-|TRBV10-2|-
CASRERGTTGYSNQPQHF
TGCGCCAGCAGGGAGAGGGGGACAACCGGATATAGCAATCAGCCCCAGCATTTT
>TRBJ2-5|-|TRBV14|-
CASSPIPQETQYF
TGTGCCAGCAGCCCTATACCCCAAGAGACCCAGTACTTC
>TRBJ1-2|few|TRBV14|-
CASSPPGSQSYGYTF
TGTGCCAGCAGCCCCCCCGGGAGCCAGAGCTATGGCTACACCTTC
>TRBJ2-1|-|TRBV7-9|-
CASSHRNEQFF
TGTGCCAGCAGCCACCGGAATGAGCAGTTCTTC
>TRBJ2-3|-|TRBV27|TRBD2
CASSSLLAGGLDTQYF
TGTGCCAGCAGCTCCCTTCTAGCGGGGGGACTAGATACGCAGTATTTT
>TRBJ2-3|-|TRBV29-1|-
CSVVRGLGDTQYF
TGCAGCGTTGTAAGAGGGTTGGGAGATACGCAGTATTTT
>TRBJ1-4|-|TRBV5-6|TRBD1
CASSTRGQGAFKLFF
TGTGCCAGCAGCACAAGGGGACAGGGGGCCTTTAAACTGTTTTTT
>TRBJ2-2|-|TRBV27|TRBD1
CASRRQGGTGELFF
TGTGCCAGCAGGAGACAGGGTGGAACCGGGGAGCTGTTTTTT
>TRBJ1-5|-|TRBV7-9|-
CASSLGTANQPQHF
TGTGCCAGCAGCTTAGGGACAGCCAATCAGCCCCAGCATTTT
>TRBJ2-2|-|TRBV7-8|TRBD1
CASSPGTGQSGELFF
TGTGCCAGCAGCCCCGGGACAGGGCAATCCGGGGAGCTGTTTTTT
>TRBJ1-1|-|TRBV5-1|TRBD1
CASSPPDRRSTEAFF
TGCGCCAGCAGCCCCCCGGACAGGAGAAGCACTGAAGCTTTCTTT
>TRBJ2-2|-|TRBV29-1|-
CSVSVGTGELFF
TGCAGCGTCTCCGTCGGCACCGGGGAGCTGTTTTTT
>TRBJ2-4|-|TRBV9|TRBD2
CASSPVGGMRTKNIQYF
TGTGCCAGCAGCCCCGTGGGGGGGATGAGGACCAAAAACATTCAGTACTTC
>TRBJ2-7|-|TRBV18|TRBD2
CASSPVAGPSYEQYF
TGTGCCAGCTCACCAGTAGCGGGACCCTCCTACGAGCAGTACTTC
>TRBJ2-1|-|TRBV5-1|-
CASSLAWASSYNEQFF
TGCGCCAGCAGCTTGGCCTGGGCCAGCTCCTACAATGAGCAGTTCTTC
>TRBJ1-1|-|TRBV6-1|TRBD1
CASSPSEGARTEAFF
TGTGCCAGCAGTCCCTCGGAGGGGGCGAGGACTGAAGCTTTCTTT
>TRBJ1-5|-|TRBV6-1|TRBD1
CASSEARGGGQPQHF
TGTGCCAGCAGTGAAGCTCGAGGGGGCGGACAGCCCCAGCATTTT
>TRBJ1-2|-|TRBV28|-
CASSPGQTLFGYTF
TGTGCCAGCAGCCCTGGACAGACCCTCTTTGGCTACACCTTC
>TRBJ2-5|once|TRBV12-5|-
CASGPSVGTGLSETQYF
TGTGCTAGTGGTCCCTCAGTTGGAACAGGGTTATCAGAGACCCAGTACTTC
>TRBJ2-3|-|TRBV19|-
CASSNGQGYTDTQYF
TGTGCCAGTAGTAATGGCCAGGGATACACAGATACGCAGTATTTT
>TRBJ1-2|once|TRBV5-1|-
CASSLSSGSFFYGYTF
TGCGCCAGCAGCTTGTCGTCAGGCAGCTTCTTCTATGGCTACACCTTC